The sequence of this TCR beta chain was determined in a study of low-dose radiotherapy and immunotherapy resistance in tumors. The overall study: The treatment that patients received was intravenous nivolumab 240 mg every two weeks plus ipilimumab 1 mg/kg every six weeks.

Ipilimumab, nivolumab, aspirin, low-dose cyclophosphamide and low-dose radiotherapy were administered to donors. Eligibility criteria specified advanced solid malignancies devoid of tumor-infiltrating lymphocytes. Alpha- and beta-chain coverage of first-strand cDNA came from TRAV- and TRBV-specific primers. The PCR that amplified TCRs ran for about 20 cycles, relying on a constant-region primer and a V-primer adapter. In vitro transcription amplified the mRNA that had been isolated. TCRdb called the reads again in MiXCR, with one record for every CDR3 protein. The sample consists of 9,500 to 10,000 distinct CDR3 sequences, around 74% of them appearing once. Germline CDR1 and CDR2: LGHNA and YSLEER. V was trimmed by 0 bases and J by 11 bases, leaving 13 bases between them. The CDR3 covers 13 residues.

The TCR was taken from a human donor with advanced metastatic prostate, ovarian, gallbladder or colorectal cancer (not recorded which). This table probably holds off-target reads from a library built for another chain. V is TRBV4-3 and J is TRBJ1-1; D uncertain. CDR3 nucleotide sequence: TGCGCCAGCAGCCAAGATCCCGTATCTGGCGCTTTCTTT. Its protein product is CASSQDPVSGAFF.